This T cell receptor (beta chain) appears in the sequencing data of a study of OX40 agonist ivuxolimab in advanced cancers. General notes on the study: Ivuxolimab, which targeted the costimulatory receptor OX40 (CD134), was an agonistic, fully human IgG2 monoclonal antibody. Intravenous ivuxolimab was administered to patients every 2 weeks at six dose levels: 0.01, 0.1, 0.3, 1.5, 3 and 10 mg/kg. Of the 50 to 55 patients in dose escalation, some 20 had hepatocellular carcinoma, approximately 15 had melanoma, 9 had renal cell carcinoma and 9 had head and neck cancer. In the dose-escalation cohort, around four fifths of patients were male, and the mean age was around 65 years with a range of roughly 23 to 90. Patients were allowed to have had prior anti-PD-1, anti-PD-L1 or anti-CTLA-4 therapy, and 30% to 50% of the dose-escalation patients had previously received checkpoint inhibitors. Partial responses occurred in three dose-escalation patients: two with cutaneous melanoma and one with hepatocellular carcinoma. Peripheral TCRbeta sequencing aimed to test whether ivuxolimab altered TCR sequence diversity and caused clonal T-cell expansion. The monotherapy dose-escalation portion (N of about 57 patients) of the phase I ivuxolimab trial is reported in the paper.

At the junction V is shortened by 4 bases and J by 4 bases, with 20 bases in between. Taken from cysteine to phenylalanine, the CDR3 has 17 residues. Only the CDR3 portion is preserved as DNA: 51 bases, with reading frame beginning at the first base. Sequences SGHDN (CDR1) and FVKESK (CDR2) are obtained from the germline V gene. The trial excluded patients who had a history of autoimmune disease or who were on systemic immunosuppression. Peripheral blood for TCR sequencing was collected from all dose cohorts at baseline, on cycle 4 day 1, and on cycle 7 day 1. Samples came from an open-label, multicenter, first-in-human phase I dose-escalation trial of ivuxolimab. The trial enrolled adults with locally advanced or metastatic head and neck squamous cell, hepatocellular, melanoma or renal cell carcinoma. Before TCR sequencing, CD4+ and CD8+ T cells were separately sorted from peripheral blood. For sequencing of the TCRbeta CDR3 region, genomic DNA was extracted from the sorted cells. TCRbeta CDR3 regions were sequenced using the immunoSEQ Assay. The clones in this table, taken by TCRdb from immuneACCESS, are in-frame only. Not every clone is retained; where verified, under half of the shortfall comes from an unresolved V gene, and the cause of the rest is unknown. For this sample the table gives around 94,000 clones, of which 80% to 95% were detected only once. The ten top clones hold under 4% of the sample.

With regard to this clone: The antigen it recognizes is unknown. Base qualities are not at hand, and no much larger clone is one base apart.

On the study overall, not on this receptor specifically: In the 0.1-3.0 mg/kg groups, partial responders had among the lowest normalized peripheral clonal expansion, particularly in CD8+ T cells. Low levels of normalized T-cell clonal expansion were also seen in some nonresponding patients. After ivuxolimab, more expanded clones were found on average in CD8+ T cells than in CD4+ T cells. At doses of 0.1 to 3.0 mg/kg, clonal expansion of both CD4+ and CD8+ T cells in blood was seen between baseline and week 6. The antigen specificity of the clonally expanded peripheral T cells was not determined.

The sequence came from an adult with an advanced solid tumor such as melanoma, head and neck, liver or kidney cancer. The chain uses TRBV14 and TRBJ1-3; D gene: possibly TRBD1, on 5 matching bases. The material was CD4+ or CD8+ T cells sorted from blood, obtained in a trial of the OX40 agonist ivuxolimab. This receptor carries the CDR3 CASSRGPGGFLGNTIYF. The base sequence is TGTGCCAGCAGCCGAGGGCCGGGGGGGTTCCTCGGAAACACCATATATTTT.